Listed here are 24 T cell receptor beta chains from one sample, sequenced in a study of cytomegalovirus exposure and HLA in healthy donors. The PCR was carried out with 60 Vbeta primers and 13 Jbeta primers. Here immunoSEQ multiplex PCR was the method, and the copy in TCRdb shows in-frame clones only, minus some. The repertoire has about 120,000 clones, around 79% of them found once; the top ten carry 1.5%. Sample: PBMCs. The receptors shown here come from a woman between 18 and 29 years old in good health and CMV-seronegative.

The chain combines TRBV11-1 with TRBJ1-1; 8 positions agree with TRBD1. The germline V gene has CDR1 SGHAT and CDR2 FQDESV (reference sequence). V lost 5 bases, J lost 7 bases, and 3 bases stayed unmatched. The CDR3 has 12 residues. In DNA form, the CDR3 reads TGTGCCAGCAGCGACAGGGGAAGTGAAGCTTTCTTT. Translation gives CASSDRGSEAFF.

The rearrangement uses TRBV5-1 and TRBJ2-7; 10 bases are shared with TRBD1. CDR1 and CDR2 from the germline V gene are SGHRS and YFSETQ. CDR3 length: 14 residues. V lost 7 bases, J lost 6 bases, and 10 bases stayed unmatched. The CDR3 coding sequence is TGCGCCAGCGGGACCGGGACAGGGGTCAGCGAGCAGTACTTC. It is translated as CASGTGTGVSEQYF.

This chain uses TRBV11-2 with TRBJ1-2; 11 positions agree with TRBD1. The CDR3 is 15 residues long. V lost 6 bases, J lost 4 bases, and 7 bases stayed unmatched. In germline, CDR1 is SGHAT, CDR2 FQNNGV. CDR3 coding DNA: TGTGCCAGCAGACGTTCCGGGACAGGGGGCTATGGCTACACCTTC. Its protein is CASRRSGTGGYGYTF.

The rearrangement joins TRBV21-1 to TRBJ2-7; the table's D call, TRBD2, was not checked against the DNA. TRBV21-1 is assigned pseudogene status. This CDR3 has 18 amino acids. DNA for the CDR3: TGTGCCAGCAGCAGAGGGACTAGCGGGGGGGCAGGTATAGACGAGCAGTACTTC. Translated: CASSRGTSGGAGIDEQYF.

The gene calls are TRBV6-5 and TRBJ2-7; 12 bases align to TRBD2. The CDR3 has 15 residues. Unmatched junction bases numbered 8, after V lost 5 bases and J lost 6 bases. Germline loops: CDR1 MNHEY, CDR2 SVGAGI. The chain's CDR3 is CASSPWTSGAPEQYF. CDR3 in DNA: TGTGCCAGCAGTCCCTGGACTAGCGGGGCCCCCGAGCAGTACTTC.

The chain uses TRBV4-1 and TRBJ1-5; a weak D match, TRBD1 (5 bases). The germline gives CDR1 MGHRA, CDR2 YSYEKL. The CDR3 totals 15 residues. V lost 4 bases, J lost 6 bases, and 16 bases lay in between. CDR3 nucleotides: TGCGCCAGCAGCCGGTACGTCCAGGGCGGTCAGCCCCAGCATTTT. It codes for CASSRYVQGGQPQHF.

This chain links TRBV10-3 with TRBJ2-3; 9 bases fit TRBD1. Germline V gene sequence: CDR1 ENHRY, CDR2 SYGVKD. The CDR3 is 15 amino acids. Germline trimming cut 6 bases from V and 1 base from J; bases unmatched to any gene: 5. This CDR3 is CAIRDRDRGTDTQYF. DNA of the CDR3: TGTGCCATCAGGGACCGGGACAGGGGCACAGATACGCAGTATTTT.

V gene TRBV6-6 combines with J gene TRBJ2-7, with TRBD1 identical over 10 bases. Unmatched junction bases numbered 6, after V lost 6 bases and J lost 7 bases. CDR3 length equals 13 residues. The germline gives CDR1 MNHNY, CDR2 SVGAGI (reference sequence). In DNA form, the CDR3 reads TGTGCCAGCAGCCTGACAGGGGGCAGGGAGCAGTACTTC. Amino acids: CASSLTGGREQYF.

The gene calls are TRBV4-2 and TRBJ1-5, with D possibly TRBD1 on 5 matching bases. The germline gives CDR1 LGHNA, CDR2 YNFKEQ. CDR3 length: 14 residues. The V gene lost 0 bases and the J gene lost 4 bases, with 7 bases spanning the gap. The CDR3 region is CASSQDRANQPQHF. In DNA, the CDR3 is TGTGCCAGCAGCCAAGACAGGGCTAATCAGCCCCAGCATTTT.

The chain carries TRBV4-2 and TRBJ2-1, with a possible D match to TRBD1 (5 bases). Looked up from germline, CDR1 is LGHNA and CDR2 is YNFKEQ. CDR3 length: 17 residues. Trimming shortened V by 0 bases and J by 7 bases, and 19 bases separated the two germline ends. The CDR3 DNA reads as TGTGCCAGCAGCCAAGATTCGGCCTCCTCAGGGCGAAATGAGCAGTTCTTC. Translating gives CASSQDSASSGRNEQFF.

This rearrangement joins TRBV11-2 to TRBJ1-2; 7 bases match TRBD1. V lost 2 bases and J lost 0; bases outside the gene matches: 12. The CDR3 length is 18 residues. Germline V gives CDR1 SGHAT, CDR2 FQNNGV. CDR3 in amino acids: CASSLRARGQLSNYGYTF. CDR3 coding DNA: TGTGCCAGCAGCTTAAGGGCGCGGGGACAGCTATCTAACTATGGCTACACCTTC.

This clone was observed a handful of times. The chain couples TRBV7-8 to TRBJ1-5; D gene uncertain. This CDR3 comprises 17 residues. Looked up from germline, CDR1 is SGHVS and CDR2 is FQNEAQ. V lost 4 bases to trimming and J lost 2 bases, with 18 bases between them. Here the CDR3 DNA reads TGTGCCAGCAGCTCGCGGGCTAGGGCGGTGGGCAATCAGCCCCAGCATTTT. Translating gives CASSSRARAVGNQPQHF.

CDR3 region: CASSPGQGDQPQHF. The CDR3 DNA reads as TGTGCCAGCTCACCTGGACAGGGGGATCAGCCCCAGCATTTT. J is TRBJ1-5 and V is TRBV18, with 10 positions matching TRBD1. J gave up 5 bases and V 3 bases, and 1 base lay outside the gene matches. Per germline, CDR1 KGHSH and CDR2 LQKENI. The CDR3 runs to 14 residues.

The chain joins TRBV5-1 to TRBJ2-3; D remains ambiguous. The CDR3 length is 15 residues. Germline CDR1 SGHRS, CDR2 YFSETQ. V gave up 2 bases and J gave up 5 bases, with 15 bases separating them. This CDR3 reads CASSLGLSTGDTQYF. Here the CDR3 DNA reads TGCGCCAGCAGCTTAGGCCTGAGTACGGGAGATACGCAGTATTTT.

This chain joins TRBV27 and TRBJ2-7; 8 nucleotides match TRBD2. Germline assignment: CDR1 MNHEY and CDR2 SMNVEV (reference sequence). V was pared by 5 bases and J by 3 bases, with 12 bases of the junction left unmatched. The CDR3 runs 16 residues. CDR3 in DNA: TGTGCCAGCAGTCAATCGGGGGGGGAATTAGACTACGAGCAGTACTTC. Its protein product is CASSQSGGELDYEQYF.

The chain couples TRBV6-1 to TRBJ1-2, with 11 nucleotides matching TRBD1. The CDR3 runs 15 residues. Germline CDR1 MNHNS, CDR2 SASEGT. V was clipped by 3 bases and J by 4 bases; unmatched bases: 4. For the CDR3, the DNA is TGTGCCAGCAGTGAGCGGACAGGGGGCGTCTATGGCTACACCTTC. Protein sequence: CASSERTGGVYGYTF.

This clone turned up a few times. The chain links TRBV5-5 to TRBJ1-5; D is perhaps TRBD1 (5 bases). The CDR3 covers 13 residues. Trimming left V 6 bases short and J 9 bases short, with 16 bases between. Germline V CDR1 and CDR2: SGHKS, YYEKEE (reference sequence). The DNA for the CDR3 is TGTGCCAGCACCCTAGGGGCCGCAGGGCCCCAGCATTTT. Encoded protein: CASTLGAAGPQHF.

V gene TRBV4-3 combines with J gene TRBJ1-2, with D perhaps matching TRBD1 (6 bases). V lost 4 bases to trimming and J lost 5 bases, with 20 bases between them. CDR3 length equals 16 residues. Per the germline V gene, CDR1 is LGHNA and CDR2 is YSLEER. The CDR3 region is CASSLAGHTEPYGYTF. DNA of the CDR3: TGCGCCAGCAGCCTAGCGGGACATACCGAGCCGTATGGCTACACCTTC.

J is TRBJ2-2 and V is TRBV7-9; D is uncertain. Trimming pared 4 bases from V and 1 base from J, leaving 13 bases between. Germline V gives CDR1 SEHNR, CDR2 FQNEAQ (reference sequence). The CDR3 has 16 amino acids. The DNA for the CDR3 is TGTGCCAGCAGCTCGTCAGGCTCACGGAACACCGGGGAGCTGTTTTTT. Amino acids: CASSSSGSRNTGELFF.

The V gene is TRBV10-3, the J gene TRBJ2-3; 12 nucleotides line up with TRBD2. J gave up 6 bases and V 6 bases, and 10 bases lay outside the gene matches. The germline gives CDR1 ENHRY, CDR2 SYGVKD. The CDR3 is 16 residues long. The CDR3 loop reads CAISEMTSGRVDTQYF. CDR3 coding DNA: TGTGCCATCAGCGAGATGACTAGCGGGAGAGTGGATACGCAGTATTTT.

The CDR3: CASSYFQGTGYTF. The CDR3 DNA follows: TGTGCCAGCAGTTACTTCCAGGGAACAGGCTACACCTTC. V is TRBV6-5 and J is TRBJ1-2, with D perhaps TRBD1 (5 bases). The CDR3 length is 13 residues. CDR1 is MNHEY and CDR2 is SVGAGI in the germline V gene. V was shortened by 1 base and J by 8 bases, with 11 bases between the two germline ends.

The CDR3 loop is CASSYDRTNNSPLHF. The CDR3 DNA reads TGTGCCAGCAGTTACGATCGGACAAACAATTCACCCCTCCACTTT. This chain joins TRBV6-5 and TRBJ1-6; D perhaps matches TRBD1 (5 bases). Germline assignment: CDR1 MNHEY and CDR2 SVGAGI. The V and J ends lost 2 bases and 7 bases respectively, with 12 bases between them. The CDR3 totals 15 residues.

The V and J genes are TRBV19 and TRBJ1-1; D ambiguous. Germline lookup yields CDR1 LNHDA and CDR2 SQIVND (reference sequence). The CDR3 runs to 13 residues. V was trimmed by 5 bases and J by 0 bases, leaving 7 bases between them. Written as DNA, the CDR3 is TGTGCCAGTAGTGTTAATTTGAACACTGAAGCTTTCTTT. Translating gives CASSVNLNTEAFF.

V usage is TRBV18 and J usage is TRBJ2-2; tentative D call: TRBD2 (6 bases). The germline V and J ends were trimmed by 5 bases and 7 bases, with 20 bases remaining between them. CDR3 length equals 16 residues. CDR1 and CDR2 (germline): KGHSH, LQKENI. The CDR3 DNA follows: TGTGCCAGCTCATCCATGGAGGAGGGCCGTGGCGGGGAGCTGTTTTTT. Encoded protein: CASSSMEEGRGGELFF.